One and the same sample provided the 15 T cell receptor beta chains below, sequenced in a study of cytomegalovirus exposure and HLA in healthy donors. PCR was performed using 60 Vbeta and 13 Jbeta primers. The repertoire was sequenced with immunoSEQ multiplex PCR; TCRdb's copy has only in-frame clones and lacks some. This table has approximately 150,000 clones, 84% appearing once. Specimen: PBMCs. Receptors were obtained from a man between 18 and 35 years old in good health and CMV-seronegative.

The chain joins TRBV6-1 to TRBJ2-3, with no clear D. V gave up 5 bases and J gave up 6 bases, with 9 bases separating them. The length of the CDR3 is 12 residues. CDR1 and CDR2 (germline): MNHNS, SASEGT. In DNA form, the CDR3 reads TGTGCCAGCAGTCCCCTAGGCGATACGCAGTATTTT. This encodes CASSPLGDTQYF.

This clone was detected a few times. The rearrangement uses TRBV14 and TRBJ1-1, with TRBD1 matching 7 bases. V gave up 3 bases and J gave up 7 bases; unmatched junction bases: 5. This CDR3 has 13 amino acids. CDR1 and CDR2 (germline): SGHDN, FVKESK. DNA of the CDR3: TGTGCCAGCAGCCATTCGGGACAGTTTGAAGCTTTCTTT. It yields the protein CASSHSGQFEAFF.

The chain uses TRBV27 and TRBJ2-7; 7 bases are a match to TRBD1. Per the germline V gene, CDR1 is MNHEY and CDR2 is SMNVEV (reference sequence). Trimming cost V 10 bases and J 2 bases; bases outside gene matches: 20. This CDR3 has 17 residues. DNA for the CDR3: TGTGCCACCTCGCAGAGACAGGGACGCGGGTCCCCCTACGAGCAGTACTTC. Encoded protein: CATSQRQGRGSPYEQYF.

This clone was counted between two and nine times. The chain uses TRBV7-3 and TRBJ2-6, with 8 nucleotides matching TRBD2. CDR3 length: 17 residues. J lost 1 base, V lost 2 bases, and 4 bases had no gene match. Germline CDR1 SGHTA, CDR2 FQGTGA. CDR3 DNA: TGTGCCAGCAGCTTAGGAGCGGGGGCTTCTGGGGCCAACGTCCTGACTTTC. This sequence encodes CASSLGAGASGANVLTF.

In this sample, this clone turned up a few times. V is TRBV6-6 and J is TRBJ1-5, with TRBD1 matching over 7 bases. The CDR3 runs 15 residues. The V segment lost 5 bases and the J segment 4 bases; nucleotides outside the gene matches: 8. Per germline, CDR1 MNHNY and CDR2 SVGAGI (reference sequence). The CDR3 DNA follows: TGTGCCAGCAGTAACACGGGGGACAGAAATCAGCCCCAGCATTTT. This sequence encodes CASSNTGDRNQPQHF.

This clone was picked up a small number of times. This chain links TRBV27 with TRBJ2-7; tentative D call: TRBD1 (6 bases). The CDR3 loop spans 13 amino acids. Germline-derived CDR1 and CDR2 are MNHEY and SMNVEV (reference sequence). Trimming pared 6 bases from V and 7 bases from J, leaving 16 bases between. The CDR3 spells CASSRTGSGEQYF. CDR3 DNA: TGTGCCAGCAGCAGAACAGGGTCCGGTGAGCAGTACTTC.

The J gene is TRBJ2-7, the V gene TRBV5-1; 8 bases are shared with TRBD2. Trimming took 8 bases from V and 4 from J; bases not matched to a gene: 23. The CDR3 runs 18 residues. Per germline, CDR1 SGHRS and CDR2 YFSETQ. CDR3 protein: CARSGEAPLGTSVYEQYF. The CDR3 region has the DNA TGCGCCAGGTCCGGAGAGGCCCCCCTCGGGACTAGTGTTTACGAGCAGTACTTC.

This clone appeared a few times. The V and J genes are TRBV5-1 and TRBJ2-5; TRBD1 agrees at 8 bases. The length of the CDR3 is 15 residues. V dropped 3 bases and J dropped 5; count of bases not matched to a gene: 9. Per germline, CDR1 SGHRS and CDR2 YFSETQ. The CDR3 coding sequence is TGCGCCAGCAGCTATAGGACAGGGCTATTGGAGACCCAGTACTTC. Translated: CASSYRTGLLETQYF.

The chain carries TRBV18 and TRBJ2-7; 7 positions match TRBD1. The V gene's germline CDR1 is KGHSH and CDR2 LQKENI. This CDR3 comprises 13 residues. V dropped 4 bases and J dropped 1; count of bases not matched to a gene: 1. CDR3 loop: CASSLGQSYEQYF. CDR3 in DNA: TGTGCCAGCTCACTGGGACAGTCCTACGAGCAGTACTTC.

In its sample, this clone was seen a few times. The CDR3 DNA is TGTGCCATCAGTGGCCGGACAGGGGTCACTGAAGCTTTCTTT. Its translation: CAISGRTGVTEAFF. The rearrangement joins TRBV10-3 to TRBJ1-1, with 9 bases lining up with TRBD1. This CDR3 spans 14 amino acids. The J segment lost 4 bases and the V segment lost 4 bases, leaving 4 bases of the junction unmatched. The germline V gene encodes CDR1 ENHRY and CDR2 SYGVKD.

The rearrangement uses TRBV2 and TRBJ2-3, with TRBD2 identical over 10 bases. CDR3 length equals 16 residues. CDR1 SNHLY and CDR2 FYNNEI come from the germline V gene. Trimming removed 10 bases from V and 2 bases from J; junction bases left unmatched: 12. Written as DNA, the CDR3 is TGTGCCATTCCCCTATTAGCGGGAGGTTTCACAGATACGCAGTATTTT. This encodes CAIPLLAGGFTDTQYF.

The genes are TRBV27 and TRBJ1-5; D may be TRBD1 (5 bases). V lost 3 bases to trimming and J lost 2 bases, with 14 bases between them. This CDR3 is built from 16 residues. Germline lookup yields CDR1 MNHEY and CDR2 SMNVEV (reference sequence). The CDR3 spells CASSFKGVRGNQPQHF. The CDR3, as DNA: TGTGCCAGCAGTTTTAAAGGGGTGAGAGGCAATCAGCCCCAGCATTTT.

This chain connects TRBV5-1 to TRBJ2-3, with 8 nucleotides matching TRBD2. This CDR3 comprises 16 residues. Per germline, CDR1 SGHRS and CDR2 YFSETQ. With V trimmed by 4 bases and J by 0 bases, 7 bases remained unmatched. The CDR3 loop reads CASSPTSGLSTDTQYF. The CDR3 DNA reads TGCGCCAGCAGCCCAACTAGCGGCCTTAGCACAGATACGCAGTATTTT.

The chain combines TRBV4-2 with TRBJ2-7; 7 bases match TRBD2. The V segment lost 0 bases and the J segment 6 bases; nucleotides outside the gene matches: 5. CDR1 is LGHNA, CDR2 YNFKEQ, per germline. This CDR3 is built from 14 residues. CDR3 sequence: CASSQDSAGAEQYF. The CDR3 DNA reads TGTGCCAGCAGCCAAGATAGCGCGGGAGCCGAGCAGTACTTC.

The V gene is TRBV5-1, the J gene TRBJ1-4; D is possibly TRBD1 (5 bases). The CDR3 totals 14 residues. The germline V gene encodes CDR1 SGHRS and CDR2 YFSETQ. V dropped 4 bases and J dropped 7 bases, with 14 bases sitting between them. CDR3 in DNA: TGCGCCAGCAGCCTGACAGACTTGAGTGAAAAACTGTTTTTT. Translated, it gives CASSLTDLSEKLFF.